The subject of this entry is one T cell receptor (beta chain). Its antigen remains undetermined. The data were produced on a NextSeq 550. The Human TCR Profiling Kit (MiLaboratory) was used to make UMI-labeled 5' RACE TRB cDNA libraries. cDNA synthesis used the entire amount of extracted RNA, and PCR amplification then used the entire amount of cDNA produced. The libraries were made side by side, with each library going through the same number of PCR cycles. The authors' pipeline ran thus. MIGEC and MiXCR extracted about 50,000 +/- 10,000 unique UMI-labeled TRB cDNA molecules per library, requiring at least two reads per UMI. On average, about 40,000 +/- 10,000 functional in-frame TRB CDR3 nucleotide clonotypes lacking stop codons were found per library. After each sample was downsampled to 5000 UMI-labeled TRB molecules, VDJtools was used to calculate diversity metrics such as normalized Shannon-Wiener and Chao1. For the central five CDR3 residues, VDJtools calculated physicochemical properties weighted by clonotype size, namely interaction energy, strength, volume and Kidera factor 4. TCRdb reprocessed the public reads and reports one entry per CDR3 protein sequence, without DNA. Clone size and V and J calls follow TCRdb, not the original study. The record for this sample contains about 60,000 distinct CDR3 sequences. In total, the top ten clones hold 0.8% of the sample.

The source of the sample is a study of CXCR3-negative and CXCR3-positive naive CD8 T cells (dated by TCRdb to about 2019). With regard to the full study: In total, 130 million to 150 million TRB reads were obtained, which works out to roughly 1.5 +/- 0.3 million reads per library. Data from around ten donors, pooled across two independent experiments, went into the diversity and physicochemical repertoire analyses. The TRBV-TRBJ cluster analysis covered naive subsets from 5 or 6 donors and memory cells from 3 donors. Paper-wide results and their limitations: Freshly isolated PBMCs were used for most assays because CXCR3 expression went down partially after cryopreservation. Surface CD5, linked to self-reactivity in mice, was comparable between naive subsets; TCR interaction strength was therefore also inferred from TRB CDR3 physicochemical properties. TRB CDR3s from CXCR3-positive naive cells showed higher hydrophobicity (lower Kidera factor 4), lower energy, and higher strength and volume indices than CXCR3-negative naive cells. Similar TRBV-TRBJ usage was shown by naive CXCR3-negative and CXCR3-positive cells from the same donor, whereas distinct patterns were shown by memory cells. Repertoire diversity was comparably high in both naive subsets but much lower in memory CD8+ T cells.

For each CD8+ T cell subset, flow sorting was done in triplicate, and a few hundred thousand cells per subset went directly into RLT lysis buffer. Naive CD8+ T cells were defined stringently as CD45RO-CCR7+CD27+CD95- to exclude memory contaminants. Peripheral blood mononuclear cells were isolated from buffy coats using standard density gradient centrifugation. Naive CXCR3-negative and CXCR3-positive CD8+ T cells were flow-sorted on a FACSAria III. Total RNA was extracted from sorted cells using an RNeasy Mini Kit. The CDR3 measures 12 amino acids from cysteine to phenylalanine. Nucleotide data are not available. In the germline V gene (reference sequence), CDR1 corresponds to SGHNT and CDR2 to YYREEE.

The chain joins TRBV5-4 to TRBJ2-2; checking the TCRdb D call of TRBD1 is not possible without DNA. The sequence derives from a human donor in good health. Some clones in this sample may be carry-over from other donors' samples. The sequencing input was naive CXCR3+ CD8+ T cells from blood. This specimen's cell subset or site label, interpreted: CD45RO-CCR7+CD27+CD95- naive CD8+ T cells expressing CXCR3 (TNR3+). This receptor carries the CDR3 CASSGTTGELFF.